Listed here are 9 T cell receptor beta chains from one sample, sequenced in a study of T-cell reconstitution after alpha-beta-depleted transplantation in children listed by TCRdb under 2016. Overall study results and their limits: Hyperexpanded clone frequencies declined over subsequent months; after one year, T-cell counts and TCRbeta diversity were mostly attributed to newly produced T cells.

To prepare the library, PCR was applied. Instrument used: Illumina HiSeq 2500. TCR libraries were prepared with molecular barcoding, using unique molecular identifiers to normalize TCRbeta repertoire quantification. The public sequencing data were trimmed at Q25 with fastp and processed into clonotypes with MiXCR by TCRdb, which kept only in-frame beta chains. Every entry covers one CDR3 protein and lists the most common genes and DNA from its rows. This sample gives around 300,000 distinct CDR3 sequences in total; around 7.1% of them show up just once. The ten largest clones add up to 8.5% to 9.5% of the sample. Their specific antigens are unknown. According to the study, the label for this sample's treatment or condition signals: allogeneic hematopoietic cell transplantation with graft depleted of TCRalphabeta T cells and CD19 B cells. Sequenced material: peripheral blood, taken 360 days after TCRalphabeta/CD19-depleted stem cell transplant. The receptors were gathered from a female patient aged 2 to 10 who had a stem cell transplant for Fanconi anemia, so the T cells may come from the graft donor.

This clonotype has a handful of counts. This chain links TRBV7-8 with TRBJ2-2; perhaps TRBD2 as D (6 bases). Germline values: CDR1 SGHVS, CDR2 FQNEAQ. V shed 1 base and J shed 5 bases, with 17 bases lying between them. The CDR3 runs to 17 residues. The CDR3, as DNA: TGTGCCAGCAGCTTAGTTCCGGGGACTGAGGTTACCGGGGAGCTGTTTTTT. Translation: CASSLVPGTEVTGELFF.

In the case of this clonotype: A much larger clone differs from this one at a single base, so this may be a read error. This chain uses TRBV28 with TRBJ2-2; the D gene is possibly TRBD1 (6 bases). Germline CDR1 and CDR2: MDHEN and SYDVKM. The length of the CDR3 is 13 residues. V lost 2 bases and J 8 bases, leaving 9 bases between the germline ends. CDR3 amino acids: CASSLTGKGELFF. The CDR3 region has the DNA TGTGCCAGCAGTTTAACAGGGAAAGGGGAGCTGTTTTTT.

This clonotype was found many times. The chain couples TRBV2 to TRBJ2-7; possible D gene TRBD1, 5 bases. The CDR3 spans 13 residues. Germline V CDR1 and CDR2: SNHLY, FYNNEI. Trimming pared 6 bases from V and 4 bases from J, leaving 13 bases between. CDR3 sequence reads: CASSQGFRYEQYF. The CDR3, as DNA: TGTGCCAGCAGCCAGGGATTTAGGTACGAGCAGTACTTC.

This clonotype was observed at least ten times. DNA of the CDR3: TGCAGTGCTAGGGATTTTTCCAGCACAGATACGCAGTATTTT. Translated, it gives CSARDFSSTDTQYF. The V and J genes are TRBV20-1 and TRBJ2-3; no definite D call. V was shortened by 3 bases and J by 0 bases, with 10 bases between the two germline ends. The CDR3 contains 14 residues. Germline V gives CDR1 DFQATT, CDR2 SNEGSKA (reference sequence).

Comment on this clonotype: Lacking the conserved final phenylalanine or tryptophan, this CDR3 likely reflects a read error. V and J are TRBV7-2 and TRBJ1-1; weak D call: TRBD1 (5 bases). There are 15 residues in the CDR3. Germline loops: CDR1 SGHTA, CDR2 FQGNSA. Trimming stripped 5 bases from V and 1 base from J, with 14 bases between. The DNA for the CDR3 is TGTGCCAGCAGCGTTAAATTGGGGGGGAACACTGAAGCTTTCTAT. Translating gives CASSVKLGGNTEAFY.

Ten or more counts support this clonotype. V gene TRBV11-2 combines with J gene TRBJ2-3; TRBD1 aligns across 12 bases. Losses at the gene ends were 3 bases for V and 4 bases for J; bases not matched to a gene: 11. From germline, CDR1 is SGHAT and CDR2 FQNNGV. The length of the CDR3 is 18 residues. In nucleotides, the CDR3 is TGTGCCAGCAGCTTTGTTCTGCGGGACAGGGGGCTGTCAGATACGCAGTATTTT. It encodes CASSFVLRDRGLSDTQYF.

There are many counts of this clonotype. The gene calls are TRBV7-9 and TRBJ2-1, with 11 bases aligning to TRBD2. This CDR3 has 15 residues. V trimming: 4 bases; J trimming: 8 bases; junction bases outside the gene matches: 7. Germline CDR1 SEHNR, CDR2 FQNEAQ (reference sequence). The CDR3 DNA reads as TGTGCCAGCAGCTCATCTAGCGGGGGGCTCTATGAGCAGTTCTTC. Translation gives CASSSSSGGLYEQFF.

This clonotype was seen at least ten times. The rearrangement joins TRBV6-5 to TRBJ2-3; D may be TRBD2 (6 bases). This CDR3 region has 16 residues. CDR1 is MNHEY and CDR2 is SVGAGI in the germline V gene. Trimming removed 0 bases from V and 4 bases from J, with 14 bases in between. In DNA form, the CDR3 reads TGTGCCAGCAGTTACTCGACGGGAGAAGCGGCAGATACGCAGTATTTT. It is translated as CASSYSTGEAADTQYF.

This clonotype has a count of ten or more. In nucleotides, the CDR3 is TGCAGTGCTAGAAGGACTAGCGGCCGCCAGGAGCAGTTCTTC. Amino acids: CSARRTSGRQEQFF. The chain recombines TRBV20-1 with TRBJ2-1; 10 nucleotides align to TRBD2. The CDR3 has 14 amino acids. Unmatched junction bases numbered 8, after V lost 2 bases and J lost 10 bases. CDR1 is DFQATT, CDR2 SNEGSKA, per germline (reference sequence).